One T cell receptor (beta chain) is described in this entry. Its antigen is unknown. Both 60 Vbeta primers and 13 Jbeta primers went into the PCR. Authors' analysis steps: There were tens of millions of unique TCR beta chains by a later count, and 10 million to 12 million of them were shared. The protocol was immunoSEQ multiplex PCR, while the TCRdb copy is restricted to in-frame clones and leaves out a portion. Clonal size and the V and J genes are those of that table, whereas D and trimming came from the DNA. The sample holds around 180,000 clones, roughly 80% seen once. Germline CDR1 SGHTA, CDR2 FQGNSA. The CDR3 extends over 15 amino acids. The V segment lost 3 bases and the J segment 8 bases; nucleotides outside the gene matches: 8. The data are from a study of cytomegalovirus exposure and HLA in healthy donors. On the study more broadly: From HLA-typed donors, an early data release held tens of millions of unique TCRs.

Findings of the study overall: Most TCR sequences proved rare, with some public TCRs found in many donors.

The chain is built from TRBV7-2 and TRBJ2-2; 8 bases line up with TRBD2. The origin of this receptor is a woman aged 50 to 65 in good health and CMV-seronegative. The sequenced sample was PBMCs. As DNA, the CDR3 is TGTGCCAGCAGCTTTCGGGGGGGAGAGGGAGGGGAGCTGTTTTTT. Protein sequence: CASSFRGGEGGELFF.